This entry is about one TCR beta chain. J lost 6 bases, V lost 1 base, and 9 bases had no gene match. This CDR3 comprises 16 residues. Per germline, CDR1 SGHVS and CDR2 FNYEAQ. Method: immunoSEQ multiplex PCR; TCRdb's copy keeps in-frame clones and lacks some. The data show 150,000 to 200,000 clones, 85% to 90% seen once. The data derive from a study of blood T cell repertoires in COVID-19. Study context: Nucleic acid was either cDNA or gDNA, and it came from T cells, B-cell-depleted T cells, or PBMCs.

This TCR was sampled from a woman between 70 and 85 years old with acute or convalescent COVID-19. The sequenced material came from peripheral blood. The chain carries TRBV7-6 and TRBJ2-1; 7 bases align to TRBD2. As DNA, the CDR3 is TGTGCCAGCAGCTTAGTGGTGCGGGAGAGGTCCAATGAGCAGTTCTTC. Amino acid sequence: CASSLVVRERSNEQFF.